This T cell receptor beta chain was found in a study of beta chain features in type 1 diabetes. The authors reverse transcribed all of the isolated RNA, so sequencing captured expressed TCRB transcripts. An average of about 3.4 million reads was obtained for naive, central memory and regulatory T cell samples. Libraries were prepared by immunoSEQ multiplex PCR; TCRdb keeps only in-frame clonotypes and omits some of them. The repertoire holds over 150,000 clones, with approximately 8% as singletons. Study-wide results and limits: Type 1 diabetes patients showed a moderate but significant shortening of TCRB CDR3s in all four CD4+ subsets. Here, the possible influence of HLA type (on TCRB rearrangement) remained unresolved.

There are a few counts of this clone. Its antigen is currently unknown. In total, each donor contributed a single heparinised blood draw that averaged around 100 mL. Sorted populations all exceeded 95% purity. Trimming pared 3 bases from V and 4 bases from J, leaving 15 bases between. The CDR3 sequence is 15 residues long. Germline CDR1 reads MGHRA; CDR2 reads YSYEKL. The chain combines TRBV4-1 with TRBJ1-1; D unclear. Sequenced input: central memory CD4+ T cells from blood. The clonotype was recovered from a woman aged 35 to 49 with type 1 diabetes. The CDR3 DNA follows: TGCGCCAGCAGCCAGAACGGAGGCACCGGCACTGAAGCTTTCTTT. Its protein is CASSQNGGTGTEAFF.